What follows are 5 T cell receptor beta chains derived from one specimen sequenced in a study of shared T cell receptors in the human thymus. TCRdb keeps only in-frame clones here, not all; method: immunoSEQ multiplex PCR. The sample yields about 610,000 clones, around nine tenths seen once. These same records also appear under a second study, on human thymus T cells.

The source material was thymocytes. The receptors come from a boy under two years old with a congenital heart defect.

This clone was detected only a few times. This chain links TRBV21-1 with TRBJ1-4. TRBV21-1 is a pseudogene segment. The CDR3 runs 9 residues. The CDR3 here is CASSKGRNF. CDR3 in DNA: TGTGCCAGCAGCAAGGGGAGGAACTTT.

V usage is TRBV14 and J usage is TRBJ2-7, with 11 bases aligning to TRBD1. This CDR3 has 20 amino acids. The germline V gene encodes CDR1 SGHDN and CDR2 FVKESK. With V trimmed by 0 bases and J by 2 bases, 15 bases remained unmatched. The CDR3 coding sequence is TGTGCCAGCAGCCAAGATTTAGGACAGGGGGCGCGGCGGAGCCCCTACGAGCAGTACTTC. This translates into CASSQDLGQGARRSPYEQYF.

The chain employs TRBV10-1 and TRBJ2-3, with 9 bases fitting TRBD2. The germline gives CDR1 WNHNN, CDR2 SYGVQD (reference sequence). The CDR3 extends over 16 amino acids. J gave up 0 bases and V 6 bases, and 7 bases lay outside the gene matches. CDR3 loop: CASSGGRATSTDTQYF. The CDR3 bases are TGCGCCAGCAGCGGCGGGAGGGCCACGAGCACAGATACGCAGTATTTT.

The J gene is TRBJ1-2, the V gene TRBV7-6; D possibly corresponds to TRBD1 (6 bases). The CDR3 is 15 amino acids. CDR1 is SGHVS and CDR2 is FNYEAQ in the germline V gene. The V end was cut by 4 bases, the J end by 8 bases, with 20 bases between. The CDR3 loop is CASSWRGQGSGGYTF. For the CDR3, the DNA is TGTGCCAGCAGCTGGCGGGGGCAGGGGTCGGGCGGCTACACCTTC.

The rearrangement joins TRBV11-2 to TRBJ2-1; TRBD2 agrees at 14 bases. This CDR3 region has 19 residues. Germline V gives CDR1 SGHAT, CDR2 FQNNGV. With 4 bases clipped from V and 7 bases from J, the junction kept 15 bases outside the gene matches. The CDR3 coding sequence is TGTGCCAGCAGCTCTCGGACTAGCGGGGGGACTGTTCGAATTAATGAGCAGTTCTTC. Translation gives CASSSRTSGGTVRINEQFF. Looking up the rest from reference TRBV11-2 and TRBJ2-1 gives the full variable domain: EAGVAQSPRYKIIEKRQSVAFWCNPISGHATLYWYQQILGQGPKLLIQFQNNGVVDDSQLPKDRFSAERLKGVDSTLKIQPAKLEDSAVYLCASSSRTSGGTVRINEQFFGPGTRLTVL.